The clone carrying this TCR beta chain has more than one count but fewer than ten. Sample time point: patch test 1, 2 weeks after DPC sensitization. As to treatment: therapeutic diphenylcyclopropenone sensitization with weekly scalp DPC. Whole blood that had not been fractionated was the source of extracted total RNA. The record originates from a study of human T cells and chemical hapten exposure. Trimming stripped 5 bases from V and 2 bases from J, with 12 bases between. This CDR3 is built from 13 residues. Germline V gene lookup returns CDR1 SQVTM and CDR2 ANQGSEA. The library attached unique molecular identifiers to individual cDNA molecules. Each CDR3 protein gets one entry after TCRdb re-called the RACE reads with MiXCR. The table lists around 300,000 distinct CDR3 sequences, around 7% of them singletons.

The receptor comes from a woman younger than 30 with alopecia areata. Some clones in this sample may be carry-over from other donors' samples. V gene TRBV29-1 combines with J gene TRBJ1-1; D unclear. This sample comprised whole blood, obtained in connection with sensitization to the hapten diphenylcyclopropenone (DPC). The CDR3 sequence: CSVLLDGNTEAFF. CDR3 DNA sequence: TGCAGCGTTCTCCTGGACGGCAACACTGAAGCTTTCTTT.